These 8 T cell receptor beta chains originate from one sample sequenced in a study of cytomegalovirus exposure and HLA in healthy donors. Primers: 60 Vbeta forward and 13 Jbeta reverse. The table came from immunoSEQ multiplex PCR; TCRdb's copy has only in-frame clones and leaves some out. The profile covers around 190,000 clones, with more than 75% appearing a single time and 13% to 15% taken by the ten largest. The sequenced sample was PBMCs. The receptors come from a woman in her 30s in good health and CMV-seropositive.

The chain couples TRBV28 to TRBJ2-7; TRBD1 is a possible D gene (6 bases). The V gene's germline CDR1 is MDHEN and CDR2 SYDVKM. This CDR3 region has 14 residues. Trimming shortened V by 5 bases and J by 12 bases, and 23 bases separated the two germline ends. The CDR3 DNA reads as TGTGCCAGCAGTCCCACCCACCCAGGGGCCCCAGGGTACTTC. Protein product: CASSPTHPGAPGYF.

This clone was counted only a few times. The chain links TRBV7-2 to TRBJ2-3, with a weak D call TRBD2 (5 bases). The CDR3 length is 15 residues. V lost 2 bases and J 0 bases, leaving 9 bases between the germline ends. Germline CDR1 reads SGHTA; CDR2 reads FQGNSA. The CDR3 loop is CASSLTGMSTDTQYF. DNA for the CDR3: TGTGCCAGCAGCTTAACCGGGATGAGCACAGATACGCAGTATTTT.

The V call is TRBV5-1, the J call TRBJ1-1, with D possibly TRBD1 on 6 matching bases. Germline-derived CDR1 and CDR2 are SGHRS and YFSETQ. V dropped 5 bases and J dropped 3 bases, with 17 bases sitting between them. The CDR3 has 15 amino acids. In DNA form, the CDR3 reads TGCGCCAGCAGGCCGCAAGGGGGAAAAGACACTGAAGCTTTCTTT. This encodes CASRPQGGKDTEAFF.

The CDR3: CASSQRPSAGELFF. CDR3 coding DNA: TGCGCCAGCAGCCAACGGCCGAGCGCCGGGGAGCTGTTTTTT. V and J are TRBV4-1 and TRBJ2-2; D is unclear. V was shortened by 2 bases and J by 6 bases, with 10 bases between the two germline ends. The CDR3 consists of 14 residues. Germline CDR1 and CDR2: MGHRA and YSYEKL.

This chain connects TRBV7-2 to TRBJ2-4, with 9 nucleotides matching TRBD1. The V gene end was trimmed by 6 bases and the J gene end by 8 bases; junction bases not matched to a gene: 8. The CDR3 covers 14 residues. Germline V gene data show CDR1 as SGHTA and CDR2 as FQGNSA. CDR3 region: CASREDRGWDIQYF. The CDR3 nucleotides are TGTGCCAGCAGGGAGGACAGGGGATGGGACATTCAGTACTTC.

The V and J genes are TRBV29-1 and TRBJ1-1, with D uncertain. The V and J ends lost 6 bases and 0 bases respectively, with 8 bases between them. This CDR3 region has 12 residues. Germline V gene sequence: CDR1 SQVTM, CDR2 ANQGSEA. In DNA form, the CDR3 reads TGCAGCGTATTAACGGTGAACACTGAAGCTTTCTTT. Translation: CSVLTVNTEAFF.

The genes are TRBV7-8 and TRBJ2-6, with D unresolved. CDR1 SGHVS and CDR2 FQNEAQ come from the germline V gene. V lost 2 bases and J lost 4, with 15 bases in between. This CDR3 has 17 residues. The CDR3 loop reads CASSLWPGESGANVLTF. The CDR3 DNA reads TGTGCCAGCAGCTTATGGCCCGGAGAGTCCGGGGCCAACGTCCTGACTTTC. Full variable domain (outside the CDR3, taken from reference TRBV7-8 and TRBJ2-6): GAGVSQSPRYKVAKRGQDVALRCDPISGHVSLFWYQQALGQGPEFLTYFQNEAQLDKSGLPSDRFFAERPEGSVSTLKIQRTQQEDSAVYLCASSLWPGESGANVLTFGAGSRLTVL.

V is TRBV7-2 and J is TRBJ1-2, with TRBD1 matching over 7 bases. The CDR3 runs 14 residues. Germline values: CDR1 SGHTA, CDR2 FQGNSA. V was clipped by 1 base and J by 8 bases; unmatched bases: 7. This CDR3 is CASSLDGSGGGYTF. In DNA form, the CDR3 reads TGTGCCAGCAGCTTAGACGGGTCAGGGGGAGGCTACACCTTC.